This T cell receptor (beta chain) was sequenced in a study of response to subunit inactivated influenza vaccine. Whole-study findings and limits: Every seasonal influenza vaccination brings in few new T cells, the authors suggested.

This CDR3 spans 16 amino acids. Looked up from germline, CDR1 is WSHSY and CDR2 is SAAADI. V shed 0 bases and J shed 3 bases, with 15 bases lying between them. This clonotype was detected only a few times. Its antigen is currently unknown. TCRdb redid the calling of the RT-PCR reads with MiXCR, one entry per CDR3 protein. Found here are hundreds of thousands of distinct CDR3 sequences, around 14% of them singletons; the top ten hold roughly 10%. The sequence was obtained from a man aged 45-65 years who received an inactivated influenza vaccine. Sequenced material: PBMCs from blood, taken 11 to 12 days after vaccination. This chain connects TRBV10-2 to TRBJ2-7; no firm D call. This CDR3 is CASSESRPRPVYEQYF. In DNA form, the CDR3 reads TGCGCCAGCAGTGAGTCTCGACCGCGTCCGGTCTACGAGCAGTACTTC.